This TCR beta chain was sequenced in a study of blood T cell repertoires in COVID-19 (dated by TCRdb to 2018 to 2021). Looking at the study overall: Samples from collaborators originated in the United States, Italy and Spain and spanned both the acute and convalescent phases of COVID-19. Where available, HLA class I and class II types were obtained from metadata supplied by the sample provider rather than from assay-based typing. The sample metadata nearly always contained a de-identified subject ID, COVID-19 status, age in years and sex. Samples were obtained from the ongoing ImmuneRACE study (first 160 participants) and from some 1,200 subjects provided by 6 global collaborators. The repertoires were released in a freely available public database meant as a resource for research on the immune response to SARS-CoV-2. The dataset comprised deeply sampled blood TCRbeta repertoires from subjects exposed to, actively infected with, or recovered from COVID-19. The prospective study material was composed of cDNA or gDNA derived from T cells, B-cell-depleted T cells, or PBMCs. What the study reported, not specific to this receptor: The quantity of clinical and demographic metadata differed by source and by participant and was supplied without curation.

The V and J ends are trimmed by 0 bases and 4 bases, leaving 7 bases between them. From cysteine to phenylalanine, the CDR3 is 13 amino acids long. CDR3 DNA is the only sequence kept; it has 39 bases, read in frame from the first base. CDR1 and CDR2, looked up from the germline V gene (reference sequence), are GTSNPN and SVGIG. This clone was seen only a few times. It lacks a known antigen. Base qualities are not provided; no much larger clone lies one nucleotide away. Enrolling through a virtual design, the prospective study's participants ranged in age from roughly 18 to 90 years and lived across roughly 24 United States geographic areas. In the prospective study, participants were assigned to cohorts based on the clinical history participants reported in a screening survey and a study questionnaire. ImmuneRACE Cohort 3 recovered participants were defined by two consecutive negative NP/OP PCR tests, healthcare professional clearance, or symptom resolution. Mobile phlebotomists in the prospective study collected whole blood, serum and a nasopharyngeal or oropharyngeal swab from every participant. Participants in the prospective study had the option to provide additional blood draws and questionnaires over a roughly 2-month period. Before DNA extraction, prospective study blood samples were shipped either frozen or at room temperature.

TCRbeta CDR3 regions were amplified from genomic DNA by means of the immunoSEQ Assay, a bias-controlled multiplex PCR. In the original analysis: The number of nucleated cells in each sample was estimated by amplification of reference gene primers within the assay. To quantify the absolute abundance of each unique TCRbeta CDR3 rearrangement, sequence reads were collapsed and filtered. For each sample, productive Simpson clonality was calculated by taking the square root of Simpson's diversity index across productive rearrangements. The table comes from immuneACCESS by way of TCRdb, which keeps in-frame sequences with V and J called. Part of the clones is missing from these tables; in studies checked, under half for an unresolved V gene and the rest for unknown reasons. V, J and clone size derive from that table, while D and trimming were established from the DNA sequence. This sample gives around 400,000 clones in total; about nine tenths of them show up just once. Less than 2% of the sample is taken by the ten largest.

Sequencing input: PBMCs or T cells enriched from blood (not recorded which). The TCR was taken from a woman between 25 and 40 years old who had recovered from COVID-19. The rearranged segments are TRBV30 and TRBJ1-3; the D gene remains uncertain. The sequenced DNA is TGTGCCTGGAGTGTCCTGAGGGGAAACACCATATATTTT. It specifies CAWSVLRGNTIYF. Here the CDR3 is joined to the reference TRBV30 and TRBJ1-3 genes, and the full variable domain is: SQTIHQWPATLVQPVGSPLSLECTVEGTSNPNLYWYRQAAGRGLQLLFYSVGIGQISSEVPQNLSASRPQDRQFILSSKKLLLSDSGFYLCAWSVLRGNTIYFGEGSWLTVV.